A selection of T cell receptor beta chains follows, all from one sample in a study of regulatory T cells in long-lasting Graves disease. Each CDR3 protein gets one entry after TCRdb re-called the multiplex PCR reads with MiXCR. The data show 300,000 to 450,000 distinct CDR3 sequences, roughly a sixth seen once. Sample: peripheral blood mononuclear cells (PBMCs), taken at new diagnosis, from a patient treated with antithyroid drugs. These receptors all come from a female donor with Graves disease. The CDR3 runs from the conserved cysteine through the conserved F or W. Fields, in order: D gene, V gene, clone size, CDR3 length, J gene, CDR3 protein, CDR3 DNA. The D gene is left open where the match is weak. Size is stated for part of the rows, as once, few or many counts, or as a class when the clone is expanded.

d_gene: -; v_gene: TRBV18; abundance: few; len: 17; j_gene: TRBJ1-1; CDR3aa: CASSPLPLPSANTEAFF; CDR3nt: TGTGCCAGCTCACCACTTCCCTTACCATCGGCGAACACTGAAGCTTTCTTT
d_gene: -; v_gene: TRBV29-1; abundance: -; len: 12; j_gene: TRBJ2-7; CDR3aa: CSVRLNTYEQYF; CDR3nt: TGCAGCGTGAGGTTGAATACCTACGAGCAGTACTTC
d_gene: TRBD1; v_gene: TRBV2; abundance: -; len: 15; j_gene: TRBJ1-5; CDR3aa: CASSYPGTGDQPQHF; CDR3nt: TGTGCCAGCAGTTATCCGGGGACAGGGGATCAGCCCCAGCATTTT
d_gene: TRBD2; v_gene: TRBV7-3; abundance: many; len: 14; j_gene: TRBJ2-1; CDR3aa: CASSHGLAGGEQFF; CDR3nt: TGTGCCAGCAGCCACGGACTAGCGGGTGGTGAGCAGTTCTTC
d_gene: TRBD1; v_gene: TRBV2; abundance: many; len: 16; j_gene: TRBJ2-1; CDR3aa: CASSPRGQGLDNEQFF; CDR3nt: TGTGCCAGCAGTCCTCGCGGACAGGGGTTGGACAATGAGCAGTTCTTC
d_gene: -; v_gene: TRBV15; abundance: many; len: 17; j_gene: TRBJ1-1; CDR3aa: CATSRAVGSPRDTEAFF; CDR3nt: TGTGCCACCAGCAGAGCCGTTGGCAGCCCGCGGGACACTGAAGCTTTCTTT
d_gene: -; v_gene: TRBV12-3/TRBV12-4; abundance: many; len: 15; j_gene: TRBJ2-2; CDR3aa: CASRPEIEDTGELFF; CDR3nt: TGTGCCAGCAGACCGGAGATAGAGGACACCGGGGAGCTGTTTTTT
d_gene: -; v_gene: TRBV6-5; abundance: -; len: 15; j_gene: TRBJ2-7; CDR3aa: CASSYSGPNPKGQYF; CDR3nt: TGTGCCAGCAGTTACTCCGGACCGAATCCTAAGGGGCAGTACTTC
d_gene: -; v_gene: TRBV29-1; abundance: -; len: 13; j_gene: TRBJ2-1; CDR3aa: CSVLPSRPGEQFF; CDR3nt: TGCAGCGTCCTCCCATCTCGGCCGGGGGAGCAGTTCTTC
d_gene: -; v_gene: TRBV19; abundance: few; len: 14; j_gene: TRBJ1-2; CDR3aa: CASSVGRRDDGYTF; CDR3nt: TGTGCCAGTAGTGTCGGGAGGAGAGATGATGGCTACACCTTC
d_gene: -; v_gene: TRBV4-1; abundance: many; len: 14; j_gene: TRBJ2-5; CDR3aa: CASSQPSRSETQYF; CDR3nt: TGCGCCAGCAGCCAACCTAGCCGCTCCGAGACCCAGTACTTC
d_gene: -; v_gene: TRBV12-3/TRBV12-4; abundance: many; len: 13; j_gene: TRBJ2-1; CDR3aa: CASSLPKGNEQFF; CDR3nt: TGTGCCAGCAGTTTACCAAAGGGTAATGAGCAGTTCTTC
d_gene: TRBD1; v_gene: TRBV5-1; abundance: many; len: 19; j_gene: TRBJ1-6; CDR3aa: CASSLGTGGAGPPNSPLHF; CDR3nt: TGCGCCAGCAGCTTAGGGACAGGGGGCGCAGGCCCCCCAAATTCACCCCTCCACTTT
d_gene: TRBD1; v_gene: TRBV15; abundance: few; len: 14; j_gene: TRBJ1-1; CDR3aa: CATSGQGADTEAFF; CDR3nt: TGTGCCACCAGCGGACAGGGGGCGGACACTGAAGCTTTCTTT
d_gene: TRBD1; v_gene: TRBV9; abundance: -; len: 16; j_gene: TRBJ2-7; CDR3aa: CASSVYPQGDVYEQYF; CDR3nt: TGTGCCAGCAGCGTATATCCGCAGGGGGATGTCTACGAGCAGTACTTC
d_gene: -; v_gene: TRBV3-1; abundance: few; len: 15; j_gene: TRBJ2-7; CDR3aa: CASSPRGPSSYEQYF; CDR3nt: TGTGCCAGCAGCCCCCGGGGACCGAGCTCCTACGAGCAGTACTTC
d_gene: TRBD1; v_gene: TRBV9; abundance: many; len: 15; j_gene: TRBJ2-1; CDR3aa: CASSARDRGLNEQFF; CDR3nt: TGTGCCAGCAGCGCACGGGACAGGGGGCTCAATGAGCAGTTCTTC
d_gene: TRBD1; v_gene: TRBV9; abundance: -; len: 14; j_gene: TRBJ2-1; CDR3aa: CASTETGQGYEQFF; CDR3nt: TGTGCCAGCACCGAAACGGGACAGGGCTATGAGCAGTTCTTC
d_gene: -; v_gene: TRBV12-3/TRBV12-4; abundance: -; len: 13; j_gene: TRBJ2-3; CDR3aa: CASNRGPADTQYF; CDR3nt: TGTGCCAGCAACCGGGGACCGGCGGATACGCAGTATTTT
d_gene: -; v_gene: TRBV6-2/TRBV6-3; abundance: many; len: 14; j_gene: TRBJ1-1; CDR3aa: CASSDPGGATEAFF; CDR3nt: TGTGCCAGCAGTGACCCGGGGGGTGCCACTGAAGCTTTCTTT
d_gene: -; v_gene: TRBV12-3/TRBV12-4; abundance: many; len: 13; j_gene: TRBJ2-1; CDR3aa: CASARDGHNEQFF; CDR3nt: TGTGCCAGCGCCCGGGACGGACACAATGAGCAGTTCTTC
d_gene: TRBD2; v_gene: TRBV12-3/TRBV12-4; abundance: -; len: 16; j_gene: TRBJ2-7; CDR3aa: CASSPRTSGGSFEQYF; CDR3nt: TGTGCCAGCAGTCCCCGGACTAGCGGGGGCTCATTCGAGCAGTACTTC
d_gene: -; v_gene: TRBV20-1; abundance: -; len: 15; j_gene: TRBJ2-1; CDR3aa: CSARGETGGYNEQFF; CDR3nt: TGCAGTGCTAGAGGCGAGACTGGAGGCTACAATGAGCAGTTCTTC
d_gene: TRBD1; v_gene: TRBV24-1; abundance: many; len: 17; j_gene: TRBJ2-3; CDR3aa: CATSDFSAGGFADTQYF; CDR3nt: TGTGCCACCAGTGATTTCTCCGCAGGGGGCTTCGCAGATACGCAGTATTTT
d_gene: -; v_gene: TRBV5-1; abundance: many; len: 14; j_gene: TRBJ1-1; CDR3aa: CASSGRTANTEAFF; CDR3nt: TGCGCCAGCAGCGGGCGGACCGCGAACACTGAAGCTTTCTTT
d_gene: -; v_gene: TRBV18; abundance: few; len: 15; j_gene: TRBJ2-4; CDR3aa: CASSPPGRGKNIQYF; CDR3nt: TGTGCCAGCTCACCCCCGGGACGGGGGAAAAACATTCAGTACTTC
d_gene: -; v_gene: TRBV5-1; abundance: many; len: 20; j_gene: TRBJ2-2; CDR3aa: CASSLFLGPRMPQNTGELFF; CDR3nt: TGCGCCAGCAGCTTGTTCCTCGGGCCCAGGATGCCTCAAAACACCGGGGAGCTGTTTTTT
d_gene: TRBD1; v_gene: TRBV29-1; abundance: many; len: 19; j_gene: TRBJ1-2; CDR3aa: CSVDGTQSEDRGLSYGYTF; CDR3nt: TGCAGCGTTGATGGAACTCAATCCGAGGACAGGGGGCTTTCCTATGGCTACACCTTC
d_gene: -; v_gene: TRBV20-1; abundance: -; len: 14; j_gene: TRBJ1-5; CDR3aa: CSGHQWGPNQPQHF; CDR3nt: TGCAGTGGGCACCAATGGGGGCCCAATCAGCCCCAGCATTTT
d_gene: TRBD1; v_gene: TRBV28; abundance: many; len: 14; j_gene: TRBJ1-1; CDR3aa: CASRVTGGNTEAFF; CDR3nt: TGTGCCAGCAGGGTGACAGGGGGCAACACTGAAGCTTTCTTT
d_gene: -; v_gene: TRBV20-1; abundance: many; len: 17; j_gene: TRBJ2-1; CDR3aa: CSARDAGAQRAWGEQFF; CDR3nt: TGCAGTGCTAGAGATGCGGGCGCTCAGCGGGCCTGGGGTGAGCAGTTCTTC
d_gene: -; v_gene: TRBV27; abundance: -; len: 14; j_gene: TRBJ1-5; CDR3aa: CASSLGVPNQPQHF; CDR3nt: TGTGCCAGCAGTTTAGGGGTGCCCAATCAGCCCCAGCATTTT
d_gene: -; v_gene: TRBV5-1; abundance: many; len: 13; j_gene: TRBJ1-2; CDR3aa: CASSMTGNYGYTF; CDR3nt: TGCGCCAGCAGCATGACAGGAAACTATGGCTACACCTTC
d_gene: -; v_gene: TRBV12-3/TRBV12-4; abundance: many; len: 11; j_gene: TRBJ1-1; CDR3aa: CASSFNTEAFF; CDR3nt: TGTGCCAGCAGTTTCAACACTGAAGCTTTCTTT
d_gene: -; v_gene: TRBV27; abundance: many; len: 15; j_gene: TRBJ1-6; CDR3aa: CASSLIGGDNSPLHF; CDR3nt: TGTGCCAGCAGTTTAATAGGGGGTGATAATTCACCCCTCCACTTT
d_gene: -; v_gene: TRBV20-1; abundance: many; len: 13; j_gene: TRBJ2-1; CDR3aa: CSPLRRLDNEQFF; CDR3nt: TGCAGTCCTCTTAGACGACTGGACAATGAGCAGTTCTTC
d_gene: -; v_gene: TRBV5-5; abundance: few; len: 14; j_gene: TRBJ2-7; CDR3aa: CASRGGGQDYEQYF; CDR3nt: TGTGCCAGCAGGGGGGGGGGACAAGACTACGAGCAGTACTTC
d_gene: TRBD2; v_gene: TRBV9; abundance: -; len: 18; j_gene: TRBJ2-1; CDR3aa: CASSQSGGGPSSYNEQFF; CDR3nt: TGTGCCAGCAGTCAGAGCGGGGGGGGTCCGAGCTCCTACAATGAGCAGTTCTTC
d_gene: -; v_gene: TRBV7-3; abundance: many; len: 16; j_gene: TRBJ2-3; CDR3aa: CASSPSRGSGTDTQYF; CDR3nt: TGTGCCAGCAGCCCCAGTCGGGGATCGGGCACAGATACGCAGTATTTT
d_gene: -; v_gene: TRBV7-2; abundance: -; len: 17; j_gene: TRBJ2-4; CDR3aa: CASSLVVRDSTNNEQYF; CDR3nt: TGTGCCAGCAGCTTAGTTGTGCGGGACTCCACTAACAATGAGCAGTACTTC
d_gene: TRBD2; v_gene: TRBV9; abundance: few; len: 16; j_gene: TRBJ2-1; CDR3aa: CASSMIAGGEKNEQFF; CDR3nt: TGTGCCAGCAGCATGATAGCGGGGGGGGAGAAAAATGAGCAGTTCTTC
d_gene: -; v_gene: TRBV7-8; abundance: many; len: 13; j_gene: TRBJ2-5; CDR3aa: CAIPGRQGETQYF; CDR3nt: TGTGCCATCCCGGGTCGCCAAGGAGAGACCCAGTACTTC